The present TCR beta chain was sequenced within a study of cytomegalovirus exposure and HLA in healthy donors. Concerning this clone: The antigen remains undetermined.

With 60 Vbeta and 13 Jbeta primers, the PCR was carried out. Sequenced by immunoSEQ multiplex PCR; TCRdb stores in-frame clones only, minus some. The sample lists under 200,000 clones, about 70% occurring once. Overall study findings and caveats: The CMV antigen specificity of a few CMV-associated chains was confirmed through in vitro analysis. Most TCRs appeared rarely, but some public TCRs recurred in many donors. Most of the TCR beta V segments (in an earlier analysis) were productive either about 87% or about 30% of the time.

CDR1 is MNHNY and CDR2 is SVGAGI in the germline V gene (reference sequence). The length of the CDR3 is 15 residues. Trimming pared 0 bases from V and 6 bases from J, leaving 14 bases between. The specimen was PBMCs. J is TRBJ1-1 and V is TRBV6-6; maybe TRBD1 (5 bases). The receptor comes from a woman in her twenties or thirties in good health and CMV-seronegative. CDR3 bases: TGTGCCAGCAGTTACTCCAGGGCTGTTGGCCCTGAAGCTTTCTTT. Translated, it gives CASSYSRAVGPEAFF.